This section outlines one T cell receptor beta chain sequence together with its context. Assay used: immunoSEQ multiplex PCR; TCRdb lists only in-frame clones, some missing. The table records 210,000 or so clones, about 83% of them present only once. This sample stems from a study of blood T cell repertoires in COVID-19. J lost 2 bases, V lost 2 bases, and 13 bases had no gene match. In germline, CDR1 is SGHRS, CDR2 YFSETQ. The CDR3 is 18 residues long. This TCR was sampled from a man aged 45-65 years with active or convalescent COVID-19. The sequenced material came from peripheral blood. The chain combines TRBV5-1 with TRBJ1-3; TRBD1 matches at 7 bases. The chain's CDR3 is CASSFSPVTGAAGNTIYF. The CDR3 DNA is TGCGCCAGCAGCTTCTCCCCCGTCACAGGGGCAGCTGGAAACACCATATATTTT.